These 24 T cell receptor beta chains came from one sample sequenced in a study of T-cell memory formation after mild COVID-19. TCRdb called the 5' RACE reads again in MiXCR, with one record for every CDR3 protein. In the table there are hundreds of thousands of distinct CDR3 sequences, roughly 20% of which are singletons. The sample comprised PBMCs or a T cell subset sorted from them (not recorded which). The receptors were gathered from an adult woman who had mild COVID-19 (a few samples of this study predate the infection). Cell type and time point are not known.

There are a few counts of this clonotype. The chain has TRBV21-1 and TRBJ2-2; the table's D call of TRBD2 was not tested on the DNA. TRBV21-1 is a pseudogene. This CDR3 has 18 amino acids. The CDR3 coding sequence is TGTGCCAGCAGCAAAGGTGTTTGTGCGACTAACGACACCGGGGAGCTGTTTTTT. This encodes CASSKGVCATNDTGELFF.

Ten or more counts support this clonotype. V gene TRBV9 combines with J gene TRBJ2-7; D perhaps matches TRBD2 (5 bases). This CDR3 has 15 amino acids. Between the trimmed V and J ends, which lost 0 bases and 5 bases, there was a span of 15 bases. Germline V gives CDR1 SGDLS, CDR2 YYNGEE. This chain's CDR3 is CASSVELNGRDEQYF. The CDR3 bases are TGTGCCAGCAGCGTAGAACTAAATGGGAGAGACGAGCAGTACTTC.

This clonotype was seen more than once but under ten times. The chain joins TRBV7-2 to TRBJ1-2, with a possible D match to TRBD1 (6 bases). V dropped 3 bases and J dropped 4 bases, with 12 bases sitting between them. Germline lookup yields CDR1 SGHTA and CDR2 FQGNSA. The CDR3 contains 14 residues. The CDR3 nucleotides read TGTGCCAGCAGCTTCATAGGACAGATCTATGGCTACACCTTC. It encodes CASSFIGQIYGYTF. The variable domain in full, with the rest retrieved from reference TRBV7-2 and TRBJ1-2, is GAGVSQSPSNKVTEKGKDVELRCDPISGHTALYWYRQSLGQGLEFLIYFQGNSAPDKSGLPSDRFSAERTGGSVSTLTIQRTQQEDSAVYLCASSFIGQIYGYTFGSGTRLTVV.

This clonotype was detected once. This chain uses TRBV5-4 with TRBJ2-7; 7 bases map to TRBD2. CDR1 is SGHNT and CDR2 is YYREEE in the germline V gene (reference sequence). The CDR3 has 16 amino acids. Trimming cost V 4 bases and J 5 bases; bases outside gene matches: 15. CDR3 nucleotides: TGTGCCAGCAGCGTGAGCGGGACCGGGTCGGCTCACGAGCAGTACTTC. Encoded protein: CASSVSGTGSAHEQYF.

This clonotype was picked up a small number of times. The CDR3 DNA reads TGTGCCAGCAGCCAGGGCCTTGAGCAGTACTTC. It codes for CASSQGLEQYF. The V and J genes are TRBV7-9 and TRBJ2-7, with D tentatively TRBD1 (5 bases). Germline V CDR1 and CDR2: SEHNR, FQNEAQ (reference sequence). The ends were cut back, 5 bases at V and 7 bases at J, with 9 bases in the middle. The CDR3 length is 11 residues.

This clonotype has a handful of counts. The chain links TRBV6-2 or TRBV6-3 to TRBJ1-5; D gene uncertain. V was clipped by 6 bases and J by 0 bases, with 6 bases between them. CDR3 length: 13 amino acids. Per the germline V gene, CDR1 is MNHEY and CDR2 is SVGEGT. The CDR3 reads CASSEHSNQPQHF. The DNA of the CDR3 is TGTGCCAGCAGCGAACATAGCAATCAGCCCCAGCATTTT.

In this sample, this clonotype turned up a few times. The V and J genes are TRBV9 and TRBJ1-6, with TRBD1 identical over 9 bases. J gave up 7 bases and V 1 base, and 9 bases lay outside the gene matches. Germline CDR1 and CDR2: SGDLS and YYNGEE. This CDR3 is built from 17 residues. The CDR3 spells CASSVSPDRGKNSPLHF. The CDR3, as DNA: TGTGCCAGCAGCGTATCACCCGACAGGGGGAAGAATTCACCCCTCCACTTT.

This chain joins TRBV7-6 and TRBJ2-5; weak D call: TRBD1 (6 bases). CDR1 SGHVS and CDR2 FNYEAQ come from the germline V gene. V lost 1 base and J lost 5, with 14 bases in between. CDR3 length: 15 residues. The CDR3 region is CASSLEGHPRETQYF. The CDR3 DNA follows: TGTGCCAGCAGCTTAGAGGGACACCCGAGGGAGACCCAGTACTTC. Combining the CDR3 with reference TRBV7-6 and TRBJ2-5 gives the whole variable domain GAGVSQSPRYKVTKRGQDVALRCDPISGHVSLYWYRQALGQGPEFLTYFNYEAQQDKSGLPNDRFSAERPEGSISTLTIQRTEQRDSAMYRCASSLEGHPRETQYFGPGTRLLVL.

The V and J genes are TRBV6-2 or TRBV6-3 and TRBJ2-1, with unresolved D. V was shortened by 6 bases and J by 4 bases, with 13 bases between the two germline ends. Germline lookup yields CDR1 MNHEY and CDR2 SVGEGT. The CDR3 covers 14 residues. The CDR3, as DNA: TGTGCCAGCAGCCCCTTCGCTAGTTACAATGAGCAGTTCTTC. Residues: CASSPFASYNEQFF.

The chain joins TRBV12-3 or TRBV12-4 to TRBJ1-4; 7 positions match TRBD1. CDR3 size: 14 residues. V trimming: 5 bases; J trimming: 7 bases; junction bases outside the gene matches: 7. The CDR3 spells CASSPDRVGEKLFF. CDR3 bases: TGTGCCAGCAGTCCCGACAGGGTGGGTGAAAAACTGTTTTTT.

The chain has TRBV6-4 and TRBJ2-1, with D perhaps matching TRBD2 (6 bases). Germline CDR1 is MRHNA and CDR2 is SNTAGT. The length of the CDR3 is 15 residues. Trimming shortened V by 0 bases and J by 3 bases, and 9 bases separated the two germline ends. In DNA form, the CDR3 reads TGTGCCAGCAGTGACTCTAGCGGAGACTACAATGAGCAGTTCTTC. Residues: CASSDSSGDYNEQFF.

This rearrangement joins TRBV2 to TRBJ1-2; no clear D. Per germline, CDR1 SNHLY and CDR2 FYNNEI. The CDR3 loop spans 14 amino acids. V was shortened by 4 bases and J by 7 bases, with 16 bases between the two germline ends. The CDR3 region is CASSATLLLGGYTF. Written as DNA, the CDR3 is TGTGCCAGCAGTGCCACCCTACTATTGGGTGGCTACACCTTC. The entire variable domain, with the rest obtained from reference TRBV2 and TRBJ1-2, is as follows: EPEVTQTPSHQVTQMGQEVILRCVPISNHLYFYWYRQILGQKVEFLVSFYNNEISEKSEIFDDQFSVERPDGSNFTLKIRSTKLEDSAMYFCASSATLLLGGYTFGSGTRLTVV.

The sample holds a few counts of this clonotype. The V call is TRBV6-5, the J call TRBJ1-2; 7 bases are a match to TRBD1. The CDR3 loop spans 13 amino acids. Germline V gene data show CDR1 as MNHEY and CDR2 as SVGAGI. V lost 6 bases and J lost 8; bases outside the gene matches: 9. Written as DNA, the CDR3 is TGTGCCAGCAGCGGACAGGATGGTGAGGGCTACACCTTC. Protein: CASSGQDGEGYTF.

This chain uses TRBV20-1 with TRBJ2-1, with 8 bases matching TRBD2. V was pared by 0 bases and J by 1 base, with 8 bases of the junction left unmatched. Per germline, CDR1 DFQATT and CDR2 SNEGSKA (reference sequence). CDR3 length: 17 amino acids. In DNA, the CDR3 is TGCAGTGCTAGAGATCCCAGAGCGGGGGCGTCCTACAATGAGCAGTTCTTC. This translates into CSARDPRAGASYNEQFF.

This clonotype showed up just a few times. This rearrangement joins TRBV7-8 to TRBJ2-1, with 7 bases fitting TRBD2. J lost 7 bases, V lost 1 base, and 19 bases had no gene match. The germline gives CDR1 SGHVS, CDR2 FQNEAQ. The CDR3 is 19 residues long. CDR3: CASSLGRVGLQRVRNEQFF. CDR3 nucleotide sequence: TGTGCCAGCAGCTTAGGTAGGGTGGGACTACAAAGGGTGAGGAATGAGCAGTTCTTC.

The V call is TRBV20-1, the J call TRBJ1-1; no clear D. CDR3 length: 13 amino acids. Germline V gene data show CDR1 as DFQATT and CDR2 as SNEGSKA (reference sequence). V was shortened by 0 bases and J by 4 bases, with 9 bases between the two germline ends. The CDR3 DNA sequence: TGCAGTGCTAGAGATACCCCGGGCACTGAAGCTTTCTTT. It specifies CSARDTPGTEAFF.

This clonotype was counted ten times or more. This sequence joins TRBV20-1 and TRBJ2-1; tentatively, D is TRBD2 (5 bases). Trimming removed 1 base from V and 2 bases from J, with 12 bases in between. The CDR3 length is 15 residues. Germline CDR1 DFQATT, CDR2 SNEGSKA (reference sequence). The chain's CDR3 is CSARGGGQPYNEQFF. Written as DNA, the CDR3 is TGCAGTGCTAGAGGAGGAGGCCAACCCTACAATGAGCAGTTCTTC.

The table lists this clonotype with a few counts. The chain links TRBV12-3 or TRBV12-4 to TRBJ2-6, with 8 nucleotides matching TRBD2. V shed 4 bases and J 0 bases; nucleotides not matched to a gene: 11. The CDR3 covers 19 residues. The CDR3 sequence: CASSSRGVAGISGANVLTF. CDR3 in DNA: TGTGCCAGCAGTTCACGCGGGGTAGCGGGGATCTCTGGGGCCAACGTCCTGACTTTC.

The V gene is TRBV9, the J gene TRBJ2-1; D unclear. Germline-derived CDR1 and CDR2 are SGDLS and YYNGEE. The CDR3 spans 15 residues. Trimming left V 1 base short and J 0 bases short, with 8 bases between. The CDR3 region is CASSVISGSYNEQFF. For the CDR3, the DNA is TGTGCCAGCAGCGTAATTTCGGGCTCCTACAATGAGCAGTTCTTC.

This clonotype has ten or more counts. The chain recombines TRBV24-1 with TRBJ2-7; TRBD2 aligns across 7 bases. This CDR3 region has 13 residues. V lost 5 bases to trimming and J lost 3 bases; unmatched junction nucleotides: 3. Germline lookup yields CDR1 KGHDR and CDR2 SFDVKD. DNA for the CDR3: TGTGCCACCAGTGCGGGGGGTTACTACGAGCAGTACTTC. Protein sequence: CATSAGGYYEQYF.

The chain uses TRBV4-2 and TRBJ2-5; TRBD2 matches at 8 bases. The CDR3 covers 15 residues. From germline, CDR1 is LGHNA and CDR2 YNFKEQ. Germline trimming cut 1 base from V and 3 bases from J; bases unmatched to any gene: 4. The CDR3 spells CASSQAGLGEETQYF. The DNA for the CDR3 is TGTGCCAGCAGCCAAGCGGGACTAGGGGAAGAGACCCAGTACTTC.

The chain uses TRBV3-1 and TRBJ1-2; the D gene is possibly TRBD1 (5 bases). This CDR3 comprises 16 residues. V was pared by 4 bases and J by 5 bases, with 20 bases between. Germline loops: CDR1 LGHDT, CDR2 YNNKEL (reference sequence). The CDR3 bases are TGTGCCAGCAGCCGAAGACCCGGTACGGGGACGTATGGCTACACCTTC. It encodes CASSRRPGTGTYGYTF. The whole variable domain, remainder taken from reference TRBV3-1 and TRBJ1-2, is DTAVSQTPKYLVTQMGNDKSIKCEQNLGHDTMYWYKQDSKKFLKIMFSYNNKELIINETVPNRFSPKSPDKAHLNLHINSLELGDSAVYFCASSRRPGTGTYGYTFGSGTRLTVV.

This clonotype was detected ten times or more. The chain uses TRBV20-1 and TRBJ2-1, with 7 bases fitting TRBD2. V shed 0 bases, J shed 10 bases, and the junction held 9 bases outside the gene matches. Germline V gives CDR1 DFQATT, CDR2 SNEGSKA (reference sequence). The CDR3 length is 14 residues. This CDR3 is CSARDGRGVAEQFF. The CDR3 DNA is TGCAGTGCTAGAGATGGGAGGGGAGTTGCGGAGCAGTTCTTC.

The sample holds a few counts of this clonotype. The chain has TRBV30 and TRBJ2-1; TRBD2 agrees at 16 bases. The V gene's germline CDR1 is GTSNPN and CDR2 SVGIG (reference sequence). This CDR3 has 17 residues. With 5 bases clipped from V and 4 bases from J, the junction kept 8 bases outside the gene matches. Written as DNA, the CDR3 is TGTGCCTGGGGGGGACTAGCGGGAGGGCCTTGGTACAATGAGCAGTTCTTC. This encodes CAWGGLAGGPWYNEQFF.